A selection of T cell receptor beta chains follows, all from one sample in a study of cytomegalovirus exposure and HLA in healthy donors. Sequencing was performed with immunoSEQ multiplex PCR; in TCRdb, only in-frame clones are kept and a portion is missing. This repertoire shows more than 85,000 clones, just under 70% found once; its top ten account for approximately 5.4%. Specimen: PBMCs. Receptor source: a woman in her 70s in good health and CMV-seropositive. The CDR3 runs from the conserved cysteine through the conserved F or W. Fields, in order: clone size, CDR3 length, D gene, J gene, V gene, CDR3 protein, CDR3 DNA. A D gene is named only where the DNA matches it firmly. Expanded clones are given a class, and other clones once, few, many or no size at all.

NA	16	TRBD1	TRBJ2-5	TRBV7-2	CASSFVGGTGEETQYF	TGTGCCAGCAGCTTCGTCGGTGGGACAGGGGAAGAGACCCAGTACTTC
NA	15	TRBD1	TRBJ2-2	TRBV27	CASSLLGGGAGELFF	TGTGCCAGCAGTTTATTAGGGGGCGGAGCCGGGGAGCTGTTTTTT
NA	16	TRBD2	TRBJ2-5	TRBV5-1	CASSLGGTSGQETQYF	TGCGCCAGCAGCTTGGGAGGGACTAGCGGTCAAGAGACCCAGTACTTC
NA	14	NA	TRBJ2-7	TRBV6-9	CASSYPPREREQYF	TGTGCCAGCAGTTACCCGCCCCGAGAGCGCGAGCAGTACTTC
NA	15	TRBD1	TRBJ1-4	TRBV19	CASTLIDRANEKLFF	TGTGCCAGTACCCTCATCGACAGGGCGAATGAAAAACTGTTTTTT
NA	14	TRBD1	TRBJ1-6	TRBV30	CAWIRTGGVSPLHF	TGTGCCTGGATCCGGACAGGGGGTGTTTCACCCCTCCACTTT
NA	15	NA	TRBJ1-1	TRBV7-9	CASSPPAAGNTEAFF	TGTGCCAGCAGCCCGCCGGCGGCGGGGAACACTGAAGCTTTCTTT
once	15	TRBD2	TRBJ2-1	TRBV6-6	CASSYGTSSHNEQFF	TGTGCCAGCAGTTACGGGACTAGTTCTCACAATGAGCAGTTCTTC
few	14	NA	TRBJ2-7	TRBV4-2	CASSQARLPYEQYF	TGTGCCAGCAGCCAAGCGAGACTACCTTACGAGCAGTACTTC
NA	16	TRBD2	TRBJ2-3	TRBV4-3	CASSQGLAGGTDTQYF	TGCGCCAGCAGCCAAGGACTAGCGGGGGGCACAGATACGCAGTATTTT
NA	15	TRBD1	TRBJ1-2	TRBV10-2	CATSRQGASFEGYTF	TGCGCCACCTCACGACAGGGGGCCTCGTTTGAGGGCTACACCTTC
few	16	TRBD1	TRBJ2-7	TRBV6-4	CASSDWRDRGYYEQYF	TGTGCCAGCAGTGACTGGCGCGACAGGGGATACTACGAGCAGTACTTC
once	17	TRBD1	TRBJ2-6	TRBV19	CASSIGQGAAGANVLTF	TGTGCCAGTAGTATCGGACAGGGGGCGGCAGGGGCCAACGTCCTGACTTTC
NA	15	NA	TRBJ1-5	TRBV30	CAWSVQTGGNQPQHF	TGTGCCTGGAGTGTACAGACAGGCGGCAATCAGCCCCAGCATTTT
NA	15	NA	TRBJ1-2	TRBV29-1	CSVRSASGANYGYTF	TGCAGCGTCCGATCAGCATCAGGGGCTAACTATGGCTACACCTTC